This T cell receptor beta chain was recorded in a study of T cell responses to AZD1222 COVID-19 vaccine. Looking at the study overall: Second doses that came at about 4 or about 12 weeks were put together.

Assay: immunoSEQ multiplex PCR; the TCRdb copy retains only in-frame clones and omits some. The sample contains approximately 30,000 clones, around nine tenths of which appear only once. Trimming took 4 bases from V and 4 from J; bases not matched to a gene: 4. Germline values: CDR1 SQVTM, CDR2 ANQGSEA. The CDR3 runs to 12 residues. The genes are TRBV29-1 and TRBJ2-7, with 7 bases lining up with TRBD1. The source is an adult in good health. The specimen comprised peripheral blood, sampled on day 0 of AZD1222 vaccination. CDR3 sequence (DNA): TGCAGCGTTGCGACAGGGCTGTACGAGCAGTACTTC. This gives the protein CSVATGLYEQYF.